This TCR beta chain derives from a study of shared clonotypes between healthy human individuals. Per the germline V gene, CDR1 is MNHEY and CDR2 is SMNVEV (reference sequence). The CDR3 has 15 residues. Losses at the gene ends were 3 bases for V and 4 bases for J; bases not matched to a gene: 3. Clones were sequenced by immunoSEQ multiplex PCR, and TCRdb holds only the in-frame ones, with some missing. The data contain 100,000 to 120,000 clones, under 70% of them singletons. The sequenced sample consisted of memory CD8+ T cells sorted from blood. Subset specified: CD45RO+ cells pooled with CCR7-negative TemRA cells. The chain employs TRBV27 and TRBJ1-1, with 12 nucleotides matching TRBD1. This clonotype originated in a woman in her 30s in good health. CDR3 in DNA: TGTGCCAGCAGTTTGGGGACAGGGGGCGGCACTGAAGCTTTCTTT. The encoded protein is CASSLGTGGGTEAFF.